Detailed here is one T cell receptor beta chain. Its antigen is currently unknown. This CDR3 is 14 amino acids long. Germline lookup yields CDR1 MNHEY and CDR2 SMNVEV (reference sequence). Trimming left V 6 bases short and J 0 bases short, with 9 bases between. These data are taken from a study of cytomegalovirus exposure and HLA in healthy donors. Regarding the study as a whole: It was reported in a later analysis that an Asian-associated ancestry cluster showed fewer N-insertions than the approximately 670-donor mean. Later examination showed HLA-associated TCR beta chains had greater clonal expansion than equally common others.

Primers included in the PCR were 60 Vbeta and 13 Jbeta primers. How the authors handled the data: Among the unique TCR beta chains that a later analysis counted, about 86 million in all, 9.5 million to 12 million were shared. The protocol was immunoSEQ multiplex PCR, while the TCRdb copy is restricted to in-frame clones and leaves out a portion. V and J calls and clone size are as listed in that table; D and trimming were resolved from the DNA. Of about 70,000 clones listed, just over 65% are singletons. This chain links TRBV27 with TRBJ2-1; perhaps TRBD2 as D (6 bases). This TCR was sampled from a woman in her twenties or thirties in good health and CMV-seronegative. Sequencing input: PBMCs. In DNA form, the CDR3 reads TGTGCCAGCAGCTTAGCGGTCTCCTACAATGAGCAGTTCTTC. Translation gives CASSLAVSYNEQFF.